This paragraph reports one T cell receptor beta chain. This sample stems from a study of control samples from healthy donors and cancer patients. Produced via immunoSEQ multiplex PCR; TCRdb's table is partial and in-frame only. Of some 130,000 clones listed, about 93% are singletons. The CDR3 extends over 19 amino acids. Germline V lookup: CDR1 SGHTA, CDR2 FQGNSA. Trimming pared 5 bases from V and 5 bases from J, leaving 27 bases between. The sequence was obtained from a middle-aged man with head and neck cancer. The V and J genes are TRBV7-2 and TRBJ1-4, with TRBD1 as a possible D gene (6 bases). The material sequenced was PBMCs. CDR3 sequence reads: CASSQGSEVSRAINEKLFF. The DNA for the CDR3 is TGTGCCAGCAGCCAGGGGTCAGAGGTATCAAGGGCAATCAATGAAAAACTGTTTTTT.